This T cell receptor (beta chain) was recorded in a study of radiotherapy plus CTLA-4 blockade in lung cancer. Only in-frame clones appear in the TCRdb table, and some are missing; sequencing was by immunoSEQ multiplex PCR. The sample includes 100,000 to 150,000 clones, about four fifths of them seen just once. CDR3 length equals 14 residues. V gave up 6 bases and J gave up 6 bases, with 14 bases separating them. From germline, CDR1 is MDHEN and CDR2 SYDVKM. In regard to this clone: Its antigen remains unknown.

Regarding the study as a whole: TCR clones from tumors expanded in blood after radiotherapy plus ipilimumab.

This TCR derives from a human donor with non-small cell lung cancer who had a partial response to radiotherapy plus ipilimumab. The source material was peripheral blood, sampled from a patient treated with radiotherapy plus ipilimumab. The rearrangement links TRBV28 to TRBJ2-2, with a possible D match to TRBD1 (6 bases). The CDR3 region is CASSKHTGPGELFF. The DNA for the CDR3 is TGTGCCAGCAGCAAACACACAGGGCCCGGGGAGCTGTTTTTT.